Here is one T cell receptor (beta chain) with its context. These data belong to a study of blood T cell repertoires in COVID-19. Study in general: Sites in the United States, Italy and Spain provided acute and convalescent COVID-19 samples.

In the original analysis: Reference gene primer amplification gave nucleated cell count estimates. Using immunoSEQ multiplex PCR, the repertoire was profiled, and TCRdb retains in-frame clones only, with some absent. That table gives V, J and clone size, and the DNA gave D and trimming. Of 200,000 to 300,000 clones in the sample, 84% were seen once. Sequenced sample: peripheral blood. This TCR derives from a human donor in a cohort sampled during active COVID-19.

The CDR3 coding sequence is TGCGCCAGCAGTGAGTCAGGGCAGGGAGGGCAGCCCCAGCATTTT. As protein: CASSESGQGGQPQHF. V usage is TRBV10-2 and J usage is TRBJ1-5, with TRBD1 as a possible D gene (5 bases). V was clipped by 0 bases and J by 7 bases, with 13 bases between them. From germline, CDR1 is WSHSY and CDR2 SAAADI. The CDR3 is 15 residues long.